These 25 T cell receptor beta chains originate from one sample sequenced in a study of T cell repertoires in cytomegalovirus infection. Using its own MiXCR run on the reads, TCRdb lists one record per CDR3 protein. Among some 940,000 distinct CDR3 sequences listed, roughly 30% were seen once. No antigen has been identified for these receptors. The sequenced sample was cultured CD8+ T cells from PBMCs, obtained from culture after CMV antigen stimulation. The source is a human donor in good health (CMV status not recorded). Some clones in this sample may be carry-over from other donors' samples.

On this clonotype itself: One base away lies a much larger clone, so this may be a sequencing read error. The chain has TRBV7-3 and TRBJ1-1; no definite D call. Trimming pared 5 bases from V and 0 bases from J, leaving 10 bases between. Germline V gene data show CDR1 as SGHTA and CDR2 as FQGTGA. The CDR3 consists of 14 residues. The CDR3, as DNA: TGTGCCAGCAGCCCCAGTAAGCTGAACACTGAAGCTTTCTTT. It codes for CASSPSKLNTEAFF.

CDR3 in amino acids: CASELDRGTGELFF. CDR3 coding DNA: TGTGCCAGCGAATTGGACAGGGGCACCGGGGAGCTGTTTTTT. This chain connects TRBV6-4 to TRBJ2-2; 9 bases align to TRBD1. After removal of 8 bases from V and 4 bases from J, the junction contained 5 bases not matched to a gene. From germline, CDR1 is MRHNA and CDR2 SNTAGT. The CDR3 consists of 14 residues.

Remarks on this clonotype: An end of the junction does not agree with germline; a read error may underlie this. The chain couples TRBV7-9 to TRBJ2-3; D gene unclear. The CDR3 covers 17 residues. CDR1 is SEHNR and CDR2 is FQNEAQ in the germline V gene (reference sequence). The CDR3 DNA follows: TGTGTCAGCAGCTTAGTCTCGGCCCACCTGAGTACAGATACGCAGTATTTT. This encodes CVSSLVSAHLSTDTQYF.

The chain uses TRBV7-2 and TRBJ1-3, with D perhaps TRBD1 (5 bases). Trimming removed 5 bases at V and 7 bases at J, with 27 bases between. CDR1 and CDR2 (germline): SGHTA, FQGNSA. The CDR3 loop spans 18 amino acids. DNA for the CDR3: TGTGCCAGCAGCCGTCCTCTCTGGGGCCCCCCAGAAAGGAACACCATATATTTT. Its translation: CASSRPLWGPPERNTIYF.

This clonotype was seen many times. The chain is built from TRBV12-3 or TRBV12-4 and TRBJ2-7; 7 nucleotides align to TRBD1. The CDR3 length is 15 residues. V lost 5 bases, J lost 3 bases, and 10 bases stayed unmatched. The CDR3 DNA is TGTGCCAGCAGTCCCAGCCGGGACAGAGACTACGAGCAGTACTTC. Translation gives CASSPSRDRDYEQYF.

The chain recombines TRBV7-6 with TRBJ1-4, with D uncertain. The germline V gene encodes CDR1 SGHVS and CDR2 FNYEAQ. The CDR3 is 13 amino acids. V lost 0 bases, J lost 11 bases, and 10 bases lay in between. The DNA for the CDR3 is TGTGCCAGCAGCTTAGCTTCCGAAATTAAACTGTTTTTT. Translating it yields CASSLASEIKLFF.

The CDR3 region has the DNA TGTGCCAGCAGCCAGACAGGCTATGGCTGGACAGATACGCAGTATTTT. Translated: CASSQTGYGWTDTQYF. The V and J genes are TRBV2 and TRBJ2-3, with a tentative D call TRBD1 (6 bases). Deletions cut 6 bases from V and 3 bases from J, with 19 bases between. This CDR3 spans 16 amino acids. The germline CDR1 and CDR2 sequences are SNHLY and FYNNEI.

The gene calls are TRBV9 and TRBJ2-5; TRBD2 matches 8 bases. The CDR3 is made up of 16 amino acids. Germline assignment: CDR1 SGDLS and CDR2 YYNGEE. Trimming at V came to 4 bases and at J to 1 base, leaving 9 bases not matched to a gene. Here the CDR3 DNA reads TGTGCCAGCAGCACCAGGGTAGCGGGGCCCCAAGAGACCCAGTACTTC. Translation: CASSTRVAGPQETQYF.

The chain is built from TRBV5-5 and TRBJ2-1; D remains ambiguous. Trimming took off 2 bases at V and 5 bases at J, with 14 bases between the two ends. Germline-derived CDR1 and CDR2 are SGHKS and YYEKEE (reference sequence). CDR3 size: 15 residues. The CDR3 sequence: CASSLGFAADNEQFF. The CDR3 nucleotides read TGTGCCAGCAGCTTAGGATTTGCTGCGGACAATGAGCAGTTCTTC.

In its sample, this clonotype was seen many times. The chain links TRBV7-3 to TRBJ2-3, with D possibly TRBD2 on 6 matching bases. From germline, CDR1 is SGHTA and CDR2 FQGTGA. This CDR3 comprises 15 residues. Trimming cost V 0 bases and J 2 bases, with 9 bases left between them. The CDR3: CASSLTGGLTDTQYF. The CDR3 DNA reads TGTGCCAGCAGCTTAACGGGGGGTCTCACAGATACGCAGTATTTT.

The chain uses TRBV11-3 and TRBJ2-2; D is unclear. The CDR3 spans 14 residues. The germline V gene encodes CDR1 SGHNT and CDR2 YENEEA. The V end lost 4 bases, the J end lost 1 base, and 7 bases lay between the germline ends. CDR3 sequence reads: CASSWAVNTGELFF. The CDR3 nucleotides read TGTGCCAGCAGCTGGGCAGTGAACACCGGGGAGCTGTTTTTT. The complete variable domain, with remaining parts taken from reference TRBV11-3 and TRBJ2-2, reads EAGVVQSPRYKIIEKKQPVAFWCNPISGHNTLYWYLQNLGQGPELLIRYENEEAVDDSQLPKDRFSAERLKGVDSTLKIQPAELGDSAVYLCASSWAVNTGELFFGEGSRLTVL.

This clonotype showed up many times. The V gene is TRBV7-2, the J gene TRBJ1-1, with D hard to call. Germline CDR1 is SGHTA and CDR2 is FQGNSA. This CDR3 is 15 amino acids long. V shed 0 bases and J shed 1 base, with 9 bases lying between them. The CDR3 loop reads CASSLAFGGNTEAFF. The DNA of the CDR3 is TGTGCCAGCAGCTTAGCTTTCGGCGGGAACACTGAAGCTTTCTTT.

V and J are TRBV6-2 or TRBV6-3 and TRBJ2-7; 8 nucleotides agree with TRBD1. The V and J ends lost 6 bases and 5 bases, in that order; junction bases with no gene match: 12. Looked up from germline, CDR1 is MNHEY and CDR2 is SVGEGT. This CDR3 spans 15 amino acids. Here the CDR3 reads CASRHTSRTGNEQYF. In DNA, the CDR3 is TGTGCCAGCAGACATACTTCACGGACAGGGAACGAGCAGTACTTC.

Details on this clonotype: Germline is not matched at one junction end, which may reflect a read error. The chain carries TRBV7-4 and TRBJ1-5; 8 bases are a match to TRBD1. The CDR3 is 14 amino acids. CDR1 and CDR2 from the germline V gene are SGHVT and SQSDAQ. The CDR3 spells CVSSLGQGGQPQHF. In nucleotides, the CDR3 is TGTGTCAGCAGCTTAGGACAGGGAGGTCAGCCCCAGCATTTT.

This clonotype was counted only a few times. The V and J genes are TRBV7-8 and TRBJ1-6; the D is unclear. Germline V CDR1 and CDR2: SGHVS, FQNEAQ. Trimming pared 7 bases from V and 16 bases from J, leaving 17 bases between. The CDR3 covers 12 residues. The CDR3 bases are TGTGCCAGCACCTCGTCCCGAGGGCTGCTCCACTTT. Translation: CASTSSRGLLHF.

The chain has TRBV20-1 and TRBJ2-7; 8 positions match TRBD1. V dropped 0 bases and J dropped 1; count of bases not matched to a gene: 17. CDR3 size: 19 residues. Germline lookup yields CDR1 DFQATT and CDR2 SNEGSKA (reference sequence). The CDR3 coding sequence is TGCAGTGCTAGAGACGATACCCCCGGACAGGGCCCGGGGTCCTACGAGCAGTACTTC. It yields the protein CSARDDTPGQGPGSYEQYF.

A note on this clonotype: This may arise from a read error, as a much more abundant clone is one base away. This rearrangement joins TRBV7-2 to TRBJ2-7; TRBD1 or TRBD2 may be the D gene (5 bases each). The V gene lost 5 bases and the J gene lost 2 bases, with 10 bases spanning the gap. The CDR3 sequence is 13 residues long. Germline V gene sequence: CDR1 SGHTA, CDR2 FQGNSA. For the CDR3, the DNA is TGTGCCAGCAGCCCAGGGAGTACCTACGAGCAGTACGTC. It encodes CASSPGSTYEQYV.

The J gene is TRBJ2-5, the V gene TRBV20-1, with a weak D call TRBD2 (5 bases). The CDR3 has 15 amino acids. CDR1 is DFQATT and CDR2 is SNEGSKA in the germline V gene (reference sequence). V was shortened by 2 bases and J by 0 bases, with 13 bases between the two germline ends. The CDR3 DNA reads TGCAGTGCTAGACCCCGGGGAAAGTACCAAGAGACCCAGTACTTC. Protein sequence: CSARPRGKYQETQYF.

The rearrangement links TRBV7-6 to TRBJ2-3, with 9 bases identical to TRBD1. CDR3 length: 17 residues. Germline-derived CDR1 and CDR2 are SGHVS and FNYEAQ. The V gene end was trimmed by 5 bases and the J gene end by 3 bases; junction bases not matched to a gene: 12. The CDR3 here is CASSDHDRDRVTDTQYF. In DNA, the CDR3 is TGTGCCAGCAGCGACCACGACCGGGACAGGGTAACAGATACGCAGTATTTT.

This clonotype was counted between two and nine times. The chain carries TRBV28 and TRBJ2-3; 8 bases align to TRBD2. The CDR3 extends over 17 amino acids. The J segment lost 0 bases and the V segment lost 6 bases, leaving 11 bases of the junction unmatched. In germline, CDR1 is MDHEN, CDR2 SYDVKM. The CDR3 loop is CASSPVGAGVSTDTQYF. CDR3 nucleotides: TGTGCCAGCAGCCCGGTGGGAGCGGGGGTTAGCACAGATACGCAGTATTTT.

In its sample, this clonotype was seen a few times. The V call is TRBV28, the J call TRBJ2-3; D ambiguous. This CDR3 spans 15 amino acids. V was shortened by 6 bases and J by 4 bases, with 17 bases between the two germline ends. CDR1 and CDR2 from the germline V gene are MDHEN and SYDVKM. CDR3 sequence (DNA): TGTGCCAGCAGATACCCCGGATACCTGGCAGATACGCAGTATTTT. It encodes CASRYPGYLADTQYF.

CDR3 amino acids: CASSAGAGGPQETQYF. The CDR3 nucleotides are TGTGCCAGCAGCGCAGGAGCGGGGGGCCCACAAGAGACCCAGTACTTC. V gene TRBV9 combines with J gene TRBJ2-5; 9 nucleotides align to TRBD2. Germline V gene data show CDR1 as SGDLS and CDR2 as YYNGEE. J gave up 2 bases and V 3 bases, and 8 bases lay outside the gene matches. The CDR3 spans 16 residues.

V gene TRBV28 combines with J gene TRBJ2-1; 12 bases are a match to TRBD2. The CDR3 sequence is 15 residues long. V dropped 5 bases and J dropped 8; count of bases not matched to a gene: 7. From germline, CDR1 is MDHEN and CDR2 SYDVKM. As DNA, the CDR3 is TGTGCCAGCAGTCCCCGGACTAGCGGGGACCATGAGCAGTTCTTC. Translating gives CASSPRTSGDHEQFF. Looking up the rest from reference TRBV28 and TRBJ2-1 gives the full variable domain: DVKVTQSSRYLVKRTGEKVFLECVQDMDHENMFWYRQDPGLGLRLIYFSYDVKMKEKGDIPEGYSVSREKKERFSLILESASTNQTSMYLCASSPRTSGDHEQFFGPGTRLTVL.

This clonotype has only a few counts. The CDR3 nucleotides read TGTGCCAGCAGTTATCTCGACAGACCCCGTGAAGAGACCCAGTACTTC. This sequence encodes CASSYLDRPREETQYF. The chain employs TRBV6-6 and TRBJ2-5, with D perhaps matching TRBD1 (5 bases). Trimming stripped 3 bases from V and 3 bases from J, with 17 bases between. The CDR3 contains 16 residues. Germline values: CDR1 MNHNY, CDR2 SVGAGI (reference sequence).

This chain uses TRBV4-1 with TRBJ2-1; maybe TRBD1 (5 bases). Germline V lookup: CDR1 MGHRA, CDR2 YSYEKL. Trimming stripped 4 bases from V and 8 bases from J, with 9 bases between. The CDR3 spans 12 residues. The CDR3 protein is CASSLLGDEQFF. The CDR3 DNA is TGCGCCAGCAGCCTCCTAGGGGATGAGCAGTTCTTC.